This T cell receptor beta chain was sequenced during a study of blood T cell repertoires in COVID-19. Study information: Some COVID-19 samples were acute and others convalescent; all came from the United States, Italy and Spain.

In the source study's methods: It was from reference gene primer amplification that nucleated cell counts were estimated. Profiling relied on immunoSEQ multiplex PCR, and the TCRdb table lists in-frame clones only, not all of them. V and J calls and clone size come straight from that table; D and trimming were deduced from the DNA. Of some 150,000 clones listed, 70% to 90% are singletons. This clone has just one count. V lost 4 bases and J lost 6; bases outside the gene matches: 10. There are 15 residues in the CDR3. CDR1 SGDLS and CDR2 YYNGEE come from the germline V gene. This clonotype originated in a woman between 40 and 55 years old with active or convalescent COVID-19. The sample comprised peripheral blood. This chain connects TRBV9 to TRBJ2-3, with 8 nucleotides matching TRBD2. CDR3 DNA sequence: TGTGCCAGCAGCACGCGACTAGCGCCTCCTGATACGCAGTATTTT. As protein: CASSTRLAPPDTQYF.